The 5 T cell receptor beta chains reported below all come from one sample, sequenced in a study of T cells after yellow fever vaccination. TCRdb recomputed calls from the 5' RACE reads with MiXCR, one row per CDR3 protein. The table lists 300,000 to 400,000 distinct CDR3 sequences, 8.5% to 9% of them singletons. The sample consisted of PBMCs, taken on the day of the first yellow fever vaccination. These receptors were taken from a man aged 18 to 29 who received the YFV17D yellow fever vaccine.

V and J are TRBV7-9 and TRBJ2-1; 7 bases fit TRBD2. CDR3 length: 14 amino acids. Looked up from germline, CDR1 is SEHNR and CDR2 is FQNEAQ (reference sequence). V shed 3 bases, J shed 6 bases, and the junction held 5 bases outside the gene matches. The CDR3 DNA follows: TGTGCCAGCAGCTTGACGAGCGGGGCCAATGAGCAGTTCTTC. Encoded protein: CASSLTSGANEQFF.

The rearrangement uses TRBV3-1 and TRBJ2-6, with D perhaps being TRBD1 or TRBD2 (6 bases each). Trimming removed 0 bases at V and 3 bases at J, with 12 bases between. The CDR3 loop spans 17 amino acids. In germline, CDR1 is LGHDT, CDR2 YNNKEL (reference sequence). As DNA, the CDR3 is TGTGCCAGCAGCCAAGACGGAGGGGGTCTTGGGGCCAACGTCCTGACTTTC. It specifies CASSQDGGGLGANVLTF.

This clonotype was counted a few times. The V call is TRBV5-1, the J call TRBJ2-1; TRBD2 matches at 11 bases. This CDR3 has 16 amino acids. Germline V gene sequence: CDR1 SGHRS, CDR2 YFSETQ. The trim removed 0 bases at V and 4 bases at J, leaving 3 bases unmatched. This CDR3 reads CASSLASSGGYNEQFF. In DNA, the CDR3 is TGCGCCAGCAGCTTGGCCTCTAGCGGGGGGTACAATGAGCAGTTCTTC.

Only a few counts were recorded for this clonotype. The chain's CDR3 is CAISRDPGVGSPLHF. The CDR3 DNA reads TGTGCCATCAGTCGAGACCCTGGGGTCGGATCACCCCTCCACTTT. This chain links TRBV10-3 with TRBJ1-6, with unresolved D. V was cut by 5 bases and J by 10 bases, with 18 bases left in between. The CDR3 totals 15 residues. The germline CDR1 and CDR2 sequences are ENHRY and SYGVKD.

V gene TRBV4-1 combines with J gene TRBJ2-7, with 7 positions matching TRBD1. Germline V gives CDR1 MGHRA, CDR2 YSYEKL. J was trimmed by 8 bases and V by 1 base; bases with no gene match: 11. This CDR3 contains 15 residues. The CDR3 DNA sequence: TGCGCCAGCAGCCAAGGACCGGGACAGTCTAGGAAGCAGTACTTC. Amino acids: CASSQGPGQSRKQYF.